This T cell receptor beta chain was identified during a study of T cell repertoires in ileal Crohn's disease. Overall study: At surgery, roughly 35% of patients smoked, with median disease duration approximately 8 years.

The J segment lost 1 base and the V segment lost 5 bases, leaving 16 bases of the junction unmatched. The CDR3 is 18 residues long. Germline lookup yields CDR1 MNHEY and CDR2 SMNVEV (reference sequence). The method was immunoSEQ multiplex PCR; TCRdb's version includes in-frame clones alone and lacks a portion of them. Of around 2,500 clones in the sample, roughly 82% are singletons; the top ten hold under 14%. The chain joins TRBV27 to TRBJ1-1, with 7 nucleotides matching TRBD1. Specimen: ileal tissue. The TCR comes from an adult with Crohn's disease. This CDR3 reads CASSLKATRQGGNTEAFF. The CDR3 DNA is TGTGCCAGCAGTCTTAAAGCAACTCGACAGGGAGGGAACACTGAAGCTTTCTTT.